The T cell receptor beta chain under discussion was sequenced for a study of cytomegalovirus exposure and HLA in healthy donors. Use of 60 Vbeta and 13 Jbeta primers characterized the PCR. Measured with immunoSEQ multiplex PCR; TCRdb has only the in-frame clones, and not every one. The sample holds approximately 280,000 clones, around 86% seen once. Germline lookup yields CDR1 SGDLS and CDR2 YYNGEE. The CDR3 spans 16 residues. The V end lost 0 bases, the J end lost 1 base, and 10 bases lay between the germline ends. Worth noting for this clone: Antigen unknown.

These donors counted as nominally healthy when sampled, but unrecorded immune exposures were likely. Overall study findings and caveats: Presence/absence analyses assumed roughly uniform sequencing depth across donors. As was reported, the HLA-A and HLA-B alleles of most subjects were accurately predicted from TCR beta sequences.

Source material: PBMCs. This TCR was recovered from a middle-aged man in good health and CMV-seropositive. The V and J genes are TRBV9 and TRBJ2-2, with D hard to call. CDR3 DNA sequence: TGTGCCAGCAGCGTAGCTAGGCTGGGGAACACCGGGGAGCTGTTTTTT. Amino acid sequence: CASSVARLGNTGELFF.